This T cell receptor (beta chain) originates from a study of response to subunit inactivated influenza vaccine. TCRdb recomputed calls from the RT-PCR reads with MiXCR, one row per CDR3 protein. This sample has around 600,000 distinct CDR3 sequences; about 11% occur once, and the top ten carry 11%. This CDR3 contains 13 residues. Germline V gene lookup returns CDR1 LNHNV and CDR2 YYDKDF (reference sequence). J lost 9 bases, V lost 8 bases, and 9 bases had no gene match. The same data also contributed to another study, on T cells expressing NK-cell markers. That work states: The TCR beta cDNA came from 5'RACE template switching with UMIs. Dominant NKG2C+ clonotypes accounted for roughly 1.0-7.0% of CD8+ T cells in more than five donors. HCMV specificity of expanded NKG2C+ T cell clones remained unclear.

This receptor was taken from a man aged 45-65 years who received an inactivated influenza vaccine. J is TRBJ2-1 and V is TRBV15; 8 bases match TRBD2. The input for sequencing was PBMCs from blood, taken on the day of vaccination. Here the CDR3 reads CATGPTSGTEQFF. For the CDR3, the DNA is TGTGCCACCGGTCCCACTAGCGGTACTGAGCAGTTCTTC.